Listed here is a single TCR beta chain. Its antigen is unknown. Trimming shortened V by 5 bases and J by 2 bases, and 9 bases separated the two germline ends. This CDR3 has 13 residues. Germline loops: CDR1 LNHDA, CDR2 SQIVND (reference sequence). This sample stems from a study of OX40 agonist ivuxolimab in advanced cancers. Notes on the study in general: Relative to CD4+, CD8+ T cells held more expanded clones on average. Partial responders dosed at 0.1-3.0 mg/kg displayed clonal expansion ranking among the lowest.

Some clones are missing from TCRdb's copy, which holds only in-frame ones; the method was immunoSEQ multiplex PCR. The sample has roughly 40,000 clones, roughly nine tenths seen once. The input for sequencing was CD4+ or CD8+ T cells sorted from blood, taken in a trial of the OX40 agonist ivuxolimab. This receptor was identified in an adult with an advanced solid tumor such as melanoma, head and neck, liver or kidney cancer. The rearrangement links TRBV19 to TRBJ2-5, with D possibly TRBD1 on 6 matching bases. Here the CDR3 reads CASSVQGQETQYF. In DNA form, the CDR3 reads TGTGCCAGTAGTGTCCAGGGGCAAGAGACCCAGTACTTC. The full variable domain, with the rest looked up from reference TRBV19 and TRBJ2-5, is DGGITQSPKYLFRKEGQNVTLSCEQNLNHDAMYWYRQDPGQGLRLIYYSQIVNDFQKGDIAEGYSVSREKKESFPLTVTSAQKNPTAFYLCASSVQGQETQYFGPGTRLLVL.